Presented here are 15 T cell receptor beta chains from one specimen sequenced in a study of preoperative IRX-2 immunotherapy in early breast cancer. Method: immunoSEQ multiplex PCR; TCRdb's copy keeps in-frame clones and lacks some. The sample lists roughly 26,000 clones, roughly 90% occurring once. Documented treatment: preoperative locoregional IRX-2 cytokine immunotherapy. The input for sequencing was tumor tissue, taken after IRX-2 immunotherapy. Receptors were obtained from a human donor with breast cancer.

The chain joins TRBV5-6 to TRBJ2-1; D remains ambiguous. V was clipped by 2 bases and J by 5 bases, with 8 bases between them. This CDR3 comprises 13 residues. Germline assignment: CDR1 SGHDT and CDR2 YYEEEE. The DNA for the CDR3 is TGTGCCAGCAGCTTCACGCCAGACAATGAGCAGTTCTTC. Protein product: CASSFTPDNEQFF. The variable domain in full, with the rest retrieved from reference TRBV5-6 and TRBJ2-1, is DAGVTQSPTHLIKTRGQQVTLRCSPKSGHDTVSWYQQALGQGPQFIFQYYEEEERQRGNFPDRFSGHQFPNYSSELNVNALLLGDSALYLCASSFTPDNEQFFGPGTRLTVL.

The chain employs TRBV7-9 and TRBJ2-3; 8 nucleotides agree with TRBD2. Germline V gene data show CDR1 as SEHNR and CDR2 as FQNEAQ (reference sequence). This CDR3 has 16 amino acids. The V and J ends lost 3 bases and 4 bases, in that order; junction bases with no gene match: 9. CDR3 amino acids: CASSLNAGGMADTQYF. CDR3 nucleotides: TGTGCCAGCAGCTTGAACGCGGGGGGAATGGCAGATACGCAGTATTTT.

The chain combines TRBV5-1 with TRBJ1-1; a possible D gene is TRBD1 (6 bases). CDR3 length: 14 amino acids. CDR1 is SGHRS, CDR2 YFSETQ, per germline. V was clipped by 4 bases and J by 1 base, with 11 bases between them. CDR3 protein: CASSPGGQNTEAFF. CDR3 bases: TGCGCCAGCAGCCCTGGGGGACAGAACACTGAAGCTTTCTTT.

CDR3 nucleotides: TGTGCCAGCAGTGATCTAAATCAGCCCCAGCATTTT. Translation: CASSDLNQPQHF. The chain carries TRBV28 and TRBJ1-5; D remains ambiguous. V was trimmed by 5 bases and J by 4 bases, leaving 6 bases between them. The CDR3 runs to 12 residues. CDR1 is MDHEN and CDR2 is SYDVKM in the germline V gene.

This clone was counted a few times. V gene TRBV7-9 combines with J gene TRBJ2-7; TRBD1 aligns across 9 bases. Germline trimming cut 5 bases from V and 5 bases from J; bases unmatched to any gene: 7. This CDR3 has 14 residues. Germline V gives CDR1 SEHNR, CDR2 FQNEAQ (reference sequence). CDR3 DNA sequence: TGTGCCAGCAGCACGGGACAGGGTATTCACGAGCAGTACGTC. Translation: CASSTGQGIHEQYV.

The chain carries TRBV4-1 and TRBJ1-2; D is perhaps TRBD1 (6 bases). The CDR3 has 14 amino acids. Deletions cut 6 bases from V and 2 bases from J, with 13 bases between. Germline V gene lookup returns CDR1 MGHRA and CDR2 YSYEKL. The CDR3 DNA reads TGCGCCAGCAGTATCGACAGGAACAACTATGGCTACACCTTC. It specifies CASSIDRNNYGYTF.

The CDR3 nucleotides are TGCAGCGTTGCGGGCGGGAGCTCCTACAATGAGCAGTTCTTC. This translates into CSVAGGSSYNEQFF. This chain links TRBV29-1 with TRBJ2-1; 7 bases align to TRBD2. The CDR3 is 14 residues long. The junction had 3 bases not matched to a gene; V was cut back by 4 bases and J by 0 bases. Germline V gene lookup returns CDR1 SQVTM and CDR2 ANQGSEA.

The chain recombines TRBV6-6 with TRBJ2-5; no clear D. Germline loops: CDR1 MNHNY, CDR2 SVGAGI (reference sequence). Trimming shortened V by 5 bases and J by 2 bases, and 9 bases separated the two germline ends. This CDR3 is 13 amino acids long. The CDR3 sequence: CASSRAYQETQYF. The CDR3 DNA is TGTGCCAGCAGTAGAGCGTATCAAGAGACCCAGTACTTC.

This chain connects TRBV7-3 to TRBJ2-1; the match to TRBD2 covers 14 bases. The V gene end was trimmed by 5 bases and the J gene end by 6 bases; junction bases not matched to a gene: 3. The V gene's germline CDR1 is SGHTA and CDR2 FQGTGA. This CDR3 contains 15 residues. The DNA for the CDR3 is TGTGCCAGCAGCACGACTAGCGGGGGGGTCAATGAGCAGTTCTTC. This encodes CASSTTSGGVNEQFF.

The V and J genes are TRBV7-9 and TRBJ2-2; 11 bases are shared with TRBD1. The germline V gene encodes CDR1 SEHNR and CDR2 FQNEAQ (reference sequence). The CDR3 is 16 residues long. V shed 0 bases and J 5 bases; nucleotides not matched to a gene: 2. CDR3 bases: TGTGCCAGCAGCTTAGCTGGGACAGGGGGTACCGGGGAGCTGTTTTTT. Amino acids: CASSLAGTGGTGELFF.

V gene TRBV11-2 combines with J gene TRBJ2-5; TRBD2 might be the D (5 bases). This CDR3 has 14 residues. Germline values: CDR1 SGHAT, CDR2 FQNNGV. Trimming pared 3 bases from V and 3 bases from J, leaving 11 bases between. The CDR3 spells CASSFGREKETQYF. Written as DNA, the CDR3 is TGTGCCAGCAGCTTTGGACGGGAAAAAGAGACCCAGTACTTC.

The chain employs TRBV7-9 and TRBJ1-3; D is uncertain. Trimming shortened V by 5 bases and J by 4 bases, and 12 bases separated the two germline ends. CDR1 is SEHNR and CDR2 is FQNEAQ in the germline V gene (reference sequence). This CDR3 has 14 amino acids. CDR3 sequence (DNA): TGTGCCAGCAGCAGACGCGCGTACGGAAACACCATATATTTT. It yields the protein CASSRRAYGNTIYF.

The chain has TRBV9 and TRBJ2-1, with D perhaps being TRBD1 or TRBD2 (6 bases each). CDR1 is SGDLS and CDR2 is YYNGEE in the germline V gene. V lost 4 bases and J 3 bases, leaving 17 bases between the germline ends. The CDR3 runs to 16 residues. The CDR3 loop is CASSPRGTFNYNEQFF. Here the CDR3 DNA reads TGTGCCAGCAGCCCACGCGGGACATTTAACTACAATGAGCAGTTCTTC.

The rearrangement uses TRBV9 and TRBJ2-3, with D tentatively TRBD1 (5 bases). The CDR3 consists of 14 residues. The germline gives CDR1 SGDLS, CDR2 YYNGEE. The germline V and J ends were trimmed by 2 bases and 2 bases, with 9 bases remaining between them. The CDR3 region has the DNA TGTGCCAGCAGCGTTAGACAGAACACAGATACGCAGTATTTT. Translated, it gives CASSVRQNTDTQYF.

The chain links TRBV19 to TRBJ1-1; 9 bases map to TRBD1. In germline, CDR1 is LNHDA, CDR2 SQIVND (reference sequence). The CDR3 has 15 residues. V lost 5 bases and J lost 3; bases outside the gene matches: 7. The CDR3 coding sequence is TGTGCCAGTAGTTCCATACAGGGGGCCCACACTGAAGCTTTCTTT. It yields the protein CASSSIQGAHTEAFF.